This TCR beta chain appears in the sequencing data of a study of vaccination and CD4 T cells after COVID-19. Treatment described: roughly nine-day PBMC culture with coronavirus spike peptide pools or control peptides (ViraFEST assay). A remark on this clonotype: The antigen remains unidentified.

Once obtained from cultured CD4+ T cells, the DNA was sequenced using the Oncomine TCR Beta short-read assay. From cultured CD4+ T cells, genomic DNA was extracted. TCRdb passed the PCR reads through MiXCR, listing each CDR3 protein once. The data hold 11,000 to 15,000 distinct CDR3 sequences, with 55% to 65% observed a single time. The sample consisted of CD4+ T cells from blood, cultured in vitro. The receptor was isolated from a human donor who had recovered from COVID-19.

As DNA, the CDR3 is TGCAGTGCTAGAGGGACCTCTGGAAACACCATATATTTT. As protein: CSARGTSGNTIYF. The chain employs TRBV20-1 and TRBJ1-3; D gene ambiguous. The germline V gene encodes CDR1 DFQATT and CDR2 SNEGSKA (reference sequence). V lost 1 base and J 0 bases, leaving 4 bases between the germline ends. The CDR3 loop spans 13 amino acids.